This T cell receptor (beta chain) originates from a study of OX40 agonist ivuxolimab in advanced cancers. Clones were read by immunoSEQ multiplex PCR, and TCRdb kept only the in-frame ones, dropping some. In the table there are tens of thousands of clones, roughly 90% of which are singletons. Trimming shortened V by 7 bases and J by 4 bases, and 5 bases separated the two germline ends. The CDR3 contains 11 residues. The germline gives CDR1 LNHDA, CDR2 SQIVND (reference sequence). This chain connects TRBV19 to TRBJ2-1; no firm D call. Here the sequenced sample was CD4+ or CD8+ T cells sorted from blood, taken in a trial of the OX40 agonist ivuxolimab. This sequence originates from an adult with an advanced solid tumor such as melanoma, head and neck, liver or kidney cancer. CDR3 nucleotide sequence: TGTGCCAGTACAGATTACAATGAGCAGTTCTTC. Encoded protein: CASTDYNEQFF.